This entry lists 28 T cell receptor beta chains sequenced from one sample in a study of T cells after yellow fever vaccination. TCRdb itself ran the 5' RACE reads through MiXCR, one entry per CDR3 protein. The sample contains 400,000 or so distinct CDR3 sequences, around 10% of which appear only once. Source: PBMCs, taken on the day of the first yellow fever vaccination. The source is a man aged 18 to 29 who received the YFV17D yellow fever vaccine.

The rearrangement joins TRBV27 to TRBJ2-1, with D hard to call. Germline V gene lookup returns CDR1 MNHEY and CDR2 SMNVEV (reference sequence). Trimming stripped 5 bases from V and 8 bases from J, with 13 bases between. The CDR3 spans 13 residues. The CDR3 region is CASSKLAGDEQFF. The DNA of the CDR3 is TGTGCCAGCAGTAAGCTTGCTGGCGATGAGCAGTTCTTC.

The J gene is TRBJ2-7, the V gene TRBV5-1; D is undetermined. This CDR3 region has 12 residues. Germline V gene data show CDR1 as SGHRS and CDR2 as YFSETQ. V lost 0 bases, J lost 3 bases, and 4 bases lay in between. The CDR3 sequence is CASSLEVYEQYV. CDR3 sequence (DNA): TGCGCCAGCAGCTTGGAGGTCTACGAGCAGTACGTC.

The chain has TRBV28 and TRBJ1-1; no clear D gene. The ends were cut back, 11 bases at V and 6 bases at J, with 19 bases in the middle. CDR3 length: 13 amino acids. From germline, CDR1 is MDHEN and CDR2 SYDVKM. CDR3 sequence: CACAQTVSAEAFF. The DNA for the CDR3 is TGTGCCTGTGCTCAGACCGTTAGCGCTGAAGCTTTCTTT.

There are many counts of this clonotype. The chain employs TRBV20-1 and TRBJ1-4, with 8 bases aligning to TRBD1. J was trimmed by 5 bases and V by 5 bases; bases with no gene match: 4. In germline, CDR1 is DFQATT, CDR2 SNEGSKA (reference sequence). The CDR3 totals 13 residues. The CDR3 bases are TGCAGTGCTGGGGACAGGAGGAATGAAAAACTGTTTTTT. Translated, it gives CSAGDRRNEKLFF.

The table lists this clonotype with many counts. The chain is built from TRBV29-1 and TRBJ2-1, with no clear D. The germline V gene has CDR1 SQVTM and CDR2 ANQGSEA. Trimming pared 3 bases from V and 5 bases from J, leaving 8 bases between. The CDR3 has 12 residues. The CDR3 reads CSVEYSDNEQFF. Here the CDR3 DNA reads TGCAGCGTTGAGTATTCCGACAATGAGCAGTTCTTC.

This clonotype was seen only a few times. The rearrangement links TRBV27 to TRBJ1-2; no reliable D call. Germline V gene sequence: CDR1 MNHEY, CDR2 SMNVEV (reference sequence). Deletions cut 5 bases from V and 3 bases from J, with 10 bases between. CDR3 length equals 13 residues. CDR3 nucleotides: TGTGCCAGCAGTCCAAAAGGGTACTATGGCTACACCTTC. Protein product: CASSPKGYYGYTF.

The chain employs TRBV12-3 or TRBV12-4 and TRBJ1-2; D unresolved. The CDR3 covers 11 residues. V lost 6 bases, J lost 7 bases, and 9 bases lay in between. CDR3 nucleotide sequence: TGTGCCAGCAGCATCATGGGTGGCTACACCTTC. Protein: CASSIMGGYTF.

The chain links TRBV5-4 to TRBJ2-5; possible D gene TRBD2, 6 bases. The germline V gene has CDR1 SGHNT and CDR2 YYREEE (reference sequence). The CDR3 consists of 15 residues. Deletions cut 0 bases from V and 5 bases from J, with 14 bases between. In DNA, the CDR3 is TGTGCCAGCAGCTTGGAGGCAGGAACTAGCGAGACCCAGTACTTC. Amino acids: CASSLEAGTSETQYF. Supplemented by reference TRBV5-4 and TRBJ2-5, the full variable domain reads ETGVTQSPTHLIKTRGQQVTLRCSSQSGHNTVSWYQQALGQGPQFIFQYYREEENGRGNFPPRFSGLQFPNYSSELNVNALELDDSALYLCASSLEAGTSETQYFGPGTRLLVL.

This clonotype was seen a handful of times. The chain is built from TRBV7-3 and TRBJ2-1, with D maybe TRBD2 (6 bases). The CDR3 loop spans 15 amino acids. V was pared by 1 base and J by 6 bases, with 13 bases between. Germline V CDR1 and CDR2: SGHTA, FQGTGA. CDR3 sequence: CASSLNGGSLNEQFF. CDR3 bases: TGTGCCAGCAGCTTAAACGGGGGATCCCTCAATGAGCAGTTCTTC.

Only a few counts were recorded for this clonotype. J is TRBJ2-3 and V is TRBV7-2; 11 bases are shared with TRBD2. Germline V gene sequence: CDR1 SGHTA, CDR2 FQGNSA. The CDR3 runs 16 residues. Trimming at V came to 5 bases and at J to 0 bases, leaving 4 bases not matched to a gene. The CDR3 nucleotides read TGTGCCAGCAGCGGTAGCGGGGGGGGTAGCACAGATACGCAGTATTTT. This sequence encodes CASSGSGGGSTDTQYF. The full variable domain, in which reference TRBV7-2 and TRBJ2-3 provide the parts outside the CDR3, is GAGVSQSPSNKVTEKGKDVELRCDPISGHTALYWYRQSLGQGLEFLIYFQGNSAPDKSGLPSDRFSAERTGGSVSTLTIQRTQQEDSAVYLCASSGSGGGSTDTQYFGPGTRLTVL.

V gene TRBV10-2 combines with J gene TRBJ1-6, with no clear D. The germline V gene encodes CDR1 WSHSY and CDR2 SAAADI. The CDR3 covers 12 residues. V was shortened by 7 bases and J by 2 bases, with 3 bases between the two germline ends. This CDR3 reads CASMPYNSPLHF. In DNA form, the CDR3 reads TGCGCCAGCATGCCCTATAATTCACCCCTCCACTTT.

V gene TRBV12-3 or TRBV12-4 combines with J gene TRBJ2-5; TRBD1 matches 10 bases. CDR3 length: 13 amino acids. After removal of 6 bases from V and 7 bases from J, the junction contained 5 bases not matched to a gene. In DNA form, the CDR3 reads TGTGCCAGCAGGGGACAGGGGATTTGGACCCAGTACTTC. It codes for CASRGQGIWTQYF.

The CDR3 nucleotides read TGCAGTGCAAGGGTAGGAGGGAATTCACCCCTCCACTTT. Protein: CSARVGGNSPLHF. V usage is TRBV20-1 and J usage is TRBJ1-6; D remains unclear. This CDR3 is 13 amino acids long. The V end lost 6 bases, the J end lost 7 bases, and 13 bases lay between the germline ends. Germline CDR1 and CDR2: DFQATT and SNEGSKA (reference sequence).

This sequence joins TRBV15 and TRBJ2-4, with 9 bases lining up with TRBD1. V shed 2 bases and J 4 bases; nucleotides not matched to a gene: 3. CDR1 is LNHNV, CDR2 YYDKDF, per germline (reference sequence). There are 15 residues in the CDR3. CDR3 sequence (DNA): TGTGCCACCAGCAGATCCGGGACAGGGAAAAACATTCAGTACTTC. Residues: CATSRSGTGKNIQYF.

This clonotype appeared a few times. CDR3: CASSSPASGGPNTGELFF. The CDR3, as DNA: TGTGCCAGCAGTTCCCCGGCTAGCGGGGGCCCCAACACCGGGGAGCTGTTTTTT. V gene TRBV28 combines with J gene TRBJ2-2; TRBD2 agrees at 10 bases. The CDR3 contains 18 residues. V trimming: 4 bases; J trimming: 2 bases; junction bases outside the gene matches: 10. Germline V CDR1 and CDR2: MDHEN, SYDVKM.

The chain links TRBV25-1 to TRBJ2-5, with 7 bases fitting TRBD2. From germline, CDR1 is MGHDK and CDR2 SYGVNS. The CDR3 sequence is 15 residues long. V was pared by 1 base and J by 2 bases, with 4 bases of the junction left unmatched. CDR3 in amino acids: CASSELFGRQETQYF. The CDR3 region has the DNA TGTGCCAGCAGTGAATTATTCGGGAGGCAAGAGACCCAGTACTTC.

The J gene is TRBJ2-1, the V gene TRBV12-3 or TRBV12-4; TRBD1 might be the D (5 bases). The V gene lost 3 bases and the J gene lost 6 bases, with 15 bases spanning the gap. The CDR3 consists of 15 residues. CDR3 residues: CASSFLLGLGNEQFF. CDR3 in DNA: TGTGCCAGCAGTTTTCTGCTGGGGCTAGGCAATGAGCAGTTCTTC.

A remark on this clonotype: A much more abundant neighbour one base away suggests this may be a read error. This chain's CDR3 is CASSLTGTDYEQFF. The CDR3 region has the DNA TGTGCCAGCAGCTTAACTGGTACCGACTATGAGCAGTTCTTC. The chain has TRBV7-3 and TRBJ2-1; D remains ambiguous. CDR1 and CDR2 (germline): SGHTA, FQGTGA. The V end lost 0 bases, the J end lost 8 bases, and 11 bases lay between the germline ends. The CDR3 is 14 residues long.

This clonotype turned up a few times. The chain couples TRBV27 to TRBJ2-3, with 8 bases fitting TRBD2. CDR3 length: 14 amino acids. V shed 5 bases and J 13 bases; nucleotides not matched to a gene: 14. The germline gives CDR1 MNHEY, CDR2 SMNVEV (reference sequence). Written as DNA, the CDR3 is TGTGCCAGCAGTCCCCGGGTAGCGGGGACGAGGAAGTATTTT. It yields the protein CASSPRVAGTRKYF.

The V and J genes are TRBV4-2 and TRBJ2-2; no firm D call. Germline V gives CDR1 LGHNA, CDR2 YNFKEQ. V was trimmed by 1 base and J by 5 bases, leaving 2 bases between them. The CDR3 has 12 amino acids. The CDR3 nucleotides read TGTGCCAGCAGCCAAGTAACCGGGGAGCTGTTTTTT. Translation: CASSQVTGELFF.

There are a few counts of this clonotype. V is TRBV7-2 and J is TRBJ2-5; the D call may be TRBD1 or TRBD2 (5 bases each). The CDR3 totals 13 residues. CDR1 is SGHTA and CDR2 is FQGNSA in the germline V gene. Trimming removed 4 bases at V and 8 bases at J, with 14 bases between. The CDR3 sequence: CASSSRAEGTQYF. CDR3 coding DNA: TGTGCCAGCAGCTCCAGGGCCGAGGGAACCCAGTACTTC.

This clonotype was seen ten or more times. V is TRBV29-1 and J is TRBJ2-1; D remains unclear. V was shortened by 3 bases and J by 11 bases, with 8 bases between the two germline ends. The CDR3 spans 10 residues. CDR1 and CDR2 from the germline V gene are SQVTM and ANQGSEA. CDR3 in DNA: TGCAGCGTTGATACAGTACAGCAGTTCTTC. Protein sequence: CSVDTVQQFF.

The V call is TRBV18, the J call TRBJ1-1, with D possibly matching TRBD1 (5 bases). CDR1 and CDR2 (germline): KGHSH, LQKENI. The CDR3 is 16 amino acids. With 6 bases removed from V and 3 bases from J, the gap between germline ends came to 20 bases. CDR3 bases: TGTGCCAGCTCCCAAACTCCCCAAAGGGGAGACACTGAAGCTTTCTTT. Residues: CASSQTPQRGDTEAFF.

The V and J genes are TRBV12-3 or TRBV12-4 and TRBJ2-2; D is undetermined. CDR3 length: 13 amino acids. Trimming cost V 5 bases and J 6 bases, with 10 bases left between them. The CDR3 coding sequence is TGTGCCAGCAGTCCCAACGCGGCCGGGGAGCTGTTTTTT. Translation: CASSPNAAGELFF.

The sample holds a few counts of this clonotype. This chain uses TRBV12-3 or TRBV12-4 with TRBJ2-5, with 9 bases that match TRBD2. Unmatched junction bases numbered 4, after V lost 3 bases and J lost 2 bases. The CDR3 is 15 amino acids. In nucleotides, the CDR3 is TGTGCCAGCAGTTTCTTAGCGGGGGTACAAGAGACCCAGTACTTC. It translates to CASSFLAGVQETQYF.

This chain connects TRBV20-1 to TRBJ2-4; TRBD2 matches at 8 bases. J lost 0 bases, V lost 6 bases, and 4 bases had no gene match. Germline V lookup: CDR1 DFQATT, CDR2 SNEGSKA (reference sequence). CDR3 length: 14 residues. DNA for the CDR3: TGCAGTGCCCGACTAGCGCTAGCCAAAAACATTCAGTACTTC. Protein sequence: CSARLALAKNIQYF.

The chain has TRBV12-3 or TRBV12-4 and TRBJ1-2; D is undetermined. V dropped 5 bases and J dropped 7 bases, with 11 bases sitting between them. The length of the CDR3 is 12 residues. DNA of the CDR3: TGTGCCAGCAGTCCCATTAAGGGTGGCTACACCTTC. This gives the protein CASSPIKGGYTF.

The table lists this clonotype with a few counts. The chain recombines TRBV7-9 with TRBJ2-5, with D perhaps matching TRBD1 (6 bases). CDR1 SEHNR and CDR2 FQNEAQ come from the germline V gene (reference sequence). The V end was cut by 4 bases, the J end by 5 bases, with 14 bases between. CDR3 size: 14 residues. Here the CDR3 DNA reads TGTGCCAGCAGCTCTCGGACAGCGAGCGAGACCCAGTACTTC. Its translation: CASSSRTASETQYF. Using reference TRBV7-9 and TRBJ2-5 for the parts outside the CDR3, the full variable domain is DTGVSQNPRHKITKRGQNVTFRCDPISEHNRLYWYRQTLGQGPEFLTYFQNEAQLEKSRLLSDRFSAERPKGSFSTLEIQRTEQGDSAMYLCASSSRTASETQYFGPGTRLLVL.